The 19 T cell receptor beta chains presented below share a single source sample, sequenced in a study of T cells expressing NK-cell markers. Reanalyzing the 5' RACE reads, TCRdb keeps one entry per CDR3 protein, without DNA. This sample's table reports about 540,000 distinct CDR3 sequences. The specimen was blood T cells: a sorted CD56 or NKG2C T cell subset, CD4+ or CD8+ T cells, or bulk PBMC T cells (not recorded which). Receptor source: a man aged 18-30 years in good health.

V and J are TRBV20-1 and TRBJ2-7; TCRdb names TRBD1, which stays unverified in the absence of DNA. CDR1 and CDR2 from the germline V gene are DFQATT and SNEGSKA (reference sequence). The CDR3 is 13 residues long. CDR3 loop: CSAVPGRSYEQYF.

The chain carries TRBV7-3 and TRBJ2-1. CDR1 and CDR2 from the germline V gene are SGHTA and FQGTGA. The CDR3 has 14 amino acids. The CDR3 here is CASLPSGNYNEQFF.

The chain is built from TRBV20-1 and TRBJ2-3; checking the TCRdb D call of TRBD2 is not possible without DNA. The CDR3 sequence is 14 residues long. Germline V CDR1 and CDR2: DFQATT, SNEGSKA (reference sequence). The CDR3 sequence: CSADYGASSDTQYF.

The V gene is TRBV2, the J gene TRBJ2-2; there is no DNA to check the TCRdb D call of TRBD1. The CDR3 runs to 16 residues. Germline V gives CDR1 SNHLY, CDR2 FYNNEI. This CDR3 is CAKAPTGSFNTGELFF.

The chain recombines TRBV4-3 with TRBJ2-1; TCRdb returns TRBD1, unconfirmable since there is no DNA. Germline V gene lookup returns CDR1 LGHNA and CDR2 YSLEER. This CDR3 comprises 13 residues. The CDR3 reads CASSQAWGAEQFF.

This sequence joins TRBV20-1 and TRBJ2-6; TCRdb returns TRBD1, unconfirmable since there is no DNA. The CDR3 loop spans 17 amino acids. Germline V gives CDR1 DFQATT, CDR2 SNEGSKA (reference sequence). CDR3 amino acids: CSASRGVTSSGANVLTF.

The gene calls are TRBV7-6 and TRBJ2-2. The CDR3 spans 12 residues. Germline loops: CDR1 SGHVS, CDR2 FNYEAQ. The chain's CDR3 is CASWAYTGELFF.

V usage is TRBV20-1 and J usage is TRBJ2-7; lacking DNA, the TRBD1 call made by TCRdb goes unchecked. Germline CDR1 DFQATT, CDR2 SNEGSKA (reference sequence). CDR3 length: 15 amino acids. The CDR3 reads CSANSPGQGRNEQYF.

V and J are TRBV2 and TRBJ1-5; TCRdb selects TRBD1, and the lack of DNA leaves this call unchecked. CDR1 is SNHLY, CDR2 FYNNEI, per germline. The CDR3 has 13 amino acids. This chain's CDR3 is CASSEGGQQPQHF.

The CDR3 here is CATKRGTLPYNEQFF. This sequence joins TRBV19 and TRBJ2-1; TCRdb calls TRBD1, which cannot be checked without DNA. Looked up from germline, CDR1 is LNHDA and CDR2 is SQIVND (reference sequence). The CDR3 is 15 amino acids.

CDR3 residues: CASSPWGRITDTQYF. The chain has TRBV5-1 and TRBJ2-3; TCRdb designates TRBD1, a call that cannot be tested without DNA. The germline V gene has CDR1 SGHRS and CDR2 YFSETQ. This CDR3 has 15 residues.

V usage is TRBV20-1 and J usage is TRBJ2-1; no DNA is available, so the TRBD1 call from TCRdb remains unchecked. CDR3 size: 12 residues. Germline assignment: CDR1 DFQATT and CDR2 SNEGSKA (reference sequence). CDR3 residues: CSARRQEVLPFF.

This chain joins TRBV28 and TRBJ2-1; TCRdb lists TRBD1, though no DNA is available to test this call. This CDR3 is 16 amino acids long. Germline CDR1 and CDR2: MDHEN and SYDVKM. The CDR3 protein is CASSLRGLGSYNEQFF.

The CDR3 loop reads CASSLGQVRAEAFF. The rearrangement links TRBV5-4 to TRBJ1-1; the D gene TCRdb calls, TRBD1, cannot be checked with no DNA. The germline CDR1 and CDR2 sequences are SGHNT and YYREEE (reference sequence). The CDR3 contains 14 residues.

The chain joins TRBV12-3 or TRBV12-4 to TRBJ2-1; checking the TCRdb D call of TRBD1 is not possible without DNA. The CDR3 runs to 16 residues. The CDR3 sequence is CASSLPGQQAYNEQFF.

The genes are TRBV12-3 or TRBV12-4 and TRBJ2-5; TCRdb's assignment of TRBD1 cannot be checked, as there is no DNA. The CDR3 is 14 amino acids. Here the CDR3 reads CASRLTPLQETQYF.

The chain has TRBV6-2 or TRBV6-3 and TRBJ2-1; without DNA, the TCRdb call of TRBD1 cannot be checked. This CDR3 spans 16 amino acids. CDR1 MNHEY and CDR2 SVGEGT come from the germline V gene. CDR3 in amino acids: CASSPSFGGENNEQFF.

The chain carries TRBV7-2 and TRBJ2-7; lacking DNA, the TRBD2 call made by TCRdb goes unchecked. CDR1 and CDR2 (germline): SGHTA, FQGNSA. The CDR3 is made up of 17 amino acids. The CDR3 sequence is CASSLARRLARGAEQYF.

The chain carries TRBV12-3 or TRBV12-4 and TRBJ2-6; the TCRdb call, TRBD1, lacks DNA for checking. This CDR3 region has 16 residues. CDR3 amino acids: CASIPGTGAGANVLTF.